Presented here are 29 T cell receptor beta chains from one specimen sequenced in a study of beta chain features in type 1 diabetes. Every isolated RNA sample was fully reverse transcribed, so sequencing captured expressed TCRB transcripts. The assay was immunoSEQ multiplex PCR, and TCRdb's table has in-frame clones only and misses some. The table shows a few hundred thousand clones, with 11% occurring only once. Input material: naive CD4+ T cells from blood. The receptor source for this set is a woman aged 25-40 years in good health.

V and J are TRBV7-2 and TRBJ1-2; 7 bases are a match to TRBD1. Germline loops: CDR1 SGHTA, CDR2 FQGNSA. The V and J ends lost 5 bases and 4 bases, in that order; junction bases with no gene match: 16. The CDR3 sequence is 17 residues long. The CDR3 nucleotides read TGTGCCAGCAGCGTCCGGGACAGCCCGACCTTAATCTATGGCTACACCTTC. This encodes CASSVRDSPTLIYGYTF.

There are a few counts of this clone. The chain joins TRBV10-3 to TRBJ1-1; 8 positions match TRBD1. The CDR3 has 13 residues. Germline V CDR1 and CDR2: ENHRY, SYGVKD. J gave up 1 base and V 11 bases, and 6 bases lay outside the gene matches. CDR3 amino acids: CASAGTGNTEAFF. For the CDR3, the DNA is TGTGCCTCGGCCGGGACAGGGAACACTGAAGCTTTCTTT.

This clone turned up a few times. The chain couples TRBV7-2 to TRBJ2-5, with TRBD2 identical over 9 bases. V lost 4 bases and J lost 4; bases outside the gene matches: 7. The CDR3 consists of 15 residues. Germline V gene data show CDR1 as SGHTA and CDR2 as FQGNSA. CDR3 sequence (DNA): TGTGCCAGCAGCTGGGGACTAGCTGGTCGAGAGACCCAGTACTTC. It is translated as CASSWGLAGRETQYF.

This chain uses TRBV9 with TRBJ2-5; 7 nucleotides match TRBD1. The ends lost 0 bases at V and 0 bases at J; junction bases unmatched: 5. The CDR3 loop spans 16 amino acids. Germline CDR1 reads SGDLS; CDR2 reads YYNGEE. CDR3 residues: CASSVGAGGYQETQYF. The CDR3 bases are TGTGCCAGCAGCGTAGGGGCAGGGGGTTACCAAGAGACCCAGTACTTC. Together with reference TRBV9 and TRBJ2-5, the CDR3 gives the full variable domain: DSGVTQTPKHLITATGQRVTLRCSPRSGDLSVYWYQQSLDQGLQFLIQYYNGEERAKGNILERFSAQQFPDLHSELNLSSLELGDSALYFCASSVGAGGYQETQYFGPGTRLLVL.

This clone showed up just a few times. V usage is TRBV23-1 and J usage is TRBJ2-3; 11 nucleotides agree with TRBD1. TRBV23-1 carries the ORF label, with uncertain function. The CDR3 runs to 16 residues. V trimming: 6 bases; J trimming: 3 bases; junction bases outside the gene matches: 8. The CDR3 sequence: CASRKDRGPSTDTQYF. The DNA of the CDR3 is TGCGCCAGCAGAAAGGACAGGGGGCCAAGTACAGATACGCAGTATTTT.

The rearrangement uses TRBV27 and TRBJ2-7; D is ambiguous. Germline assignment: CDR1 MNHEY and CDR2 SMNVEV (reference sequence). Trimming removed 5 bases at V and 0 bases at J, with 11 bases between. The CDR3 sequence is 14 residues long. CDR3 residues: CASSPRKSSYEQYF. The CDR3, as DNA: TGTGCCAGCAGTCCACGAAAGAGCTCCTACGAGCAGTACTTC.

This clone has a handful of counts. The CDR3 DNA follows: TGTGCCACCAGCAGAGGACTAGTTCCCTACAATGAGCAGTTCTTC. Protein sequence: CATSRGLVPYNEQFF. The chain has TRBV15 and TRBJ2-1; weak D call: TRBD2 (6 bases). The CDR3 has 15 residues. Trimming shortened V by 1 base and J by 2 bases, and 9 bases separated the two germline ends. Looked up from germline, CDR1 is LNHNV and CDR2 is YYDKDF (reference sequence).

In its sample, this clone was seen a few times. The chain is built from TRBV30 and TRBJ2-7; TRBD2 aligns across 12 bases. Germline V gives CDR1 GTSNPN, CDR2 SVGIG (reference sequence). V dropped 0 bases and J dropped 2; count of bases not matched to a gene: 2. The CDR3 runs to 15 residues. This CDR3 reads CAWSVGLAGTYEQYF. The CDR3 DNA sequence: TGTGCCTGGAGTGTAGGACTAGCGGGGACCTACGAGCAGTACTTC.

This clone has more than one count but fewer than ten. This CDR3 reads CASSSTSGSAGELFF. For the CDR3, the DNA is TGTGCCAGCAGCTCGACTAGCGGGAGTGCCGGGGAGCTGTTTTTT. The chain joins TRBV11-3 to TRBJ2-2, with 12 nucleotides matching TRBD2. Germline lookup yields CDR1 SGHNT and CDR2 YENEEA. The length of the CDR3 is 15 residues. J lost 6 bases, V lost 4 bases, and 3 bases had no gene match.

This clone was found a few times. The V call is TRBV18, the J call TRBJ2-3; 7 bases map to TRBD2. The J segment lost 2 bases and the V segment lost 2 bases, leaving 7 bases of the junction unmatched. CDR1 and CDR2 (germline): KGHSH, LQKENI. The length of the CDR3 is 16 residues. CDR3 bases: TGTGCCAGCTCACCAGGGACTAAATTCCCCACAGATACGCAGTATTTT. Amino acids: CASSPGTKFPTDTQYF.

This clone was seen a single time. This chain uses TRBV7-9 with TRBJ2-1; TRBD2 matches 12 bases. The CDR3 runs to 18 residues. The germline V gene has CDR1 SEHNR and CDR2 FQNEAQ (reference sequence). V was clipped by 5 bases and J by 9 bases; unmatched bases: 17. CDR3 DNA sequence: TGTGCCAGCAGCCCAAAATCTAGCGGGAGGGGGTTGTCGGGTGAGCAGTTCTTC. Translated: CASSPKSSGRGLSGEQFF.

Remarks on this clone: Other DNA sequences within the sample encode an identical CDR3. J is TRBJ1-5 and V is TRBV30, with D maybe TRBD1 (6 bases). The CDR3 has 13 residues. Looked up from germline, CDR1 is GTSNPN and CDR2 is SVGIG (reference sequence). Trimming shortened V by 3 bases and J by 2 bases, and 8 bases separated the two germline ends. The CDR3 DNA sequence: TGTGCCTGGAGCGCAGGGGGCAATCAGCCCCAGCATTTT. Protein sequence: CAWSAGGNQPQHF.

The chain is built from TRBV7-9 and TRBJ1-1; maybe TRBD1 (6 bases). Deletions cut 7 bases from V and 0 bases from J, with 12 bases between. The CDR3 is made up of 14 amino acids. In germline, CDR1 is SEHNR, CDR2 FQNEAQ (reference sequence). The DNA of the CDR3 is TGTGCCAGCAACCCGACAGGACTGAACACTGAAGCTTTCTTT. Its translation: CASNPTGLNTEAFF. Based on the CDR3 plus reference TRBV7-9 and TRBJ1-1, the full variable domain is DTGVSQNPRHKITKRGQNVTFRCDPISEHNRLYWYRQTLGQGPEFLTYFQNEAQLEKSRLLSDRFSAERPKGSFSTLEIQRTEQGDSAMYLCASNPTGLNTEAFFGQGTRLTVV.

J is TRBJ2-1 and V is TRBV5-4; TRBD2 is a possible D gene (6 bases). The CDR3 length is 14 residues. Germline CDR1 and CDR2: SGHNT and YYREEE (reference sequence). V lost 1 base and J lost 10, with 15 bases in between. This CDR3 is CASSLKASAGEQFF. The CDR3, as DNA: TGTGCCAGCAGCTTGAAGGCTTCGGCGGGGGAGCAGTTCTTC. Full variable domain (remainder filled in from reference TRBV5-4 and TRBJ2-1): ETGVTQSPTHLIKTRGQQVTLRCSSQSGHNTVSWYQQALGQGPQFIFQYYREEENGRGNFPPRFSGLQFPNYSSELNVNALELDDSALYLCASSLKASAGEQFFGPGTRLTVL.

This clone was seen more than once but under ten times. The J gene is TRBJ2-1, the V gene TRBV28; 10 nucleotides agree with TRBD1. The CDR3 covers 16 residues. The germline CDR1 and CDR2 sequences are MDHEN and SYDVKM. The V and J ends lost 5 bases and 3 bases, in that order; junction bases with no gene match: 7. In DNA, the CDR3 is TGTGCCAGCAGTCCTCTGGGACAGGGGTTCTACAATGAGCAGTTCTTC. This translates into CASSPLGQGFYNEQFF.

This clone was seen a handful of times. V usage is TRBV7-2 and J usage is TRBJ2-7; weak D call: TRBD2 (5 bases). Per the germline V gene, CDR1 is SGHTA and CDR2 is FQGNSA. The CDR3 sequence is 14 residues long. The ends were cut back, 4 bases at V and 8 bases at J, with 18 bases in the middle. The CDR3 DNA reads TGTGCCAGCAGCTCAGGACTGGACGGTACAAAGCAGTACTTC. Protein sequence: CASSSGLDGTKQYF.

This clone was observed a handful of times. The chain has TRBV28 and TRBJ2-7, with a tentative D call TRBD1 (5 bases). The CDR3 extends over 15 amino acids. CDR1 MDHEN and CDR2 SYDVKM come from the germline V gene. The ends were cut back, 2 bases at V and 5 bases at J, with 16 bases in the middle. The CDR3 region is CASSLPQGMSDEQYF. The CDR3 nucleotides are TGTGCCAGCAGTTTACCCCAGGGAATGTCGGACGAGCAGTACTTC.

This clone turned up a few times. The rearrangement joins TRBV7-2 to TRBJ2-1; D might be TRBD1 (6 bases). Germline-derived CDR1 and CDR2 are SGHTA and FQGNSA. This CDR3 has 15 residues. Between the trimmed V and J ends, which lost 1 base and 7 bases, there was a span of 14 bases. In DNA form, the CDR3 reads TGTGCCAGCAGCTTAGGGGGACCAAGGGGGAATGAGCAGTTCTTC. It specifies CASSLGGPRGNEQFF.

This clone has more than one count but fewer than ten. The same CDR3 arises from other DNA sequences in this sample as well. The rearrangement links TRBV7-3 to TRBJ1-1, with D maybe TRBD1 (5 bases). Trimming pared 0 bases from V and 4 bases from J, leaving 6 bases between. The germline CDR1 and CDR2 sequences are SGHTA and FQGTGA. The CDR3 loop spans 13 amino acids. The CDR3 nucleotides read TGTGCCAGCAGCTTAACCGGGGGCACTGAAGCTTTCTTT. Translated: CASSLTGGTEAFF.

Only a few counts were recorded for this clone. This chain joins TRBV30 and TRBJ2-2; TRBD1 aligns across 9 bases. Germline CDR1 GTSNPN, CDR2 SVGIG (reference sequence). The CDR3 runs 13 residues. V lost 5 bases, J lost 3 bases, and 1 base stayed unmatched. CDR3 bases: TGTGCCTGGGGGACAGGGCACACCGGGGAGCTGTTTTTT. This sequence encodes CAWGTGHTGELFF.

In its sample, this clone was seen a few times. The chain uses TRBV7-2 and TRBJ1-2; 12 positions match TRBD1. The ends lost 5 bases at V and 7 bases at J; junction bases unmatched: 14. This CDR3 spans 17 amino acids. In germline, CDR1 is SGHTA, CDR2 FQGNSA. The DNA for the CDR3 is TGTGCCAGCAGCCTCCAGGGACAGGGGGCGCCGGGTGGTGGCTACACCTTC. As protein: CASSLQGQGAPGGGYTF.

The sample holds a few counts of this clone. The chain links TRBV7-9 to TRBJ2-6, with a possible D match to TRBD1 (5 bases). With 11 bases removed from V and 0 bases from J, the gap between germline ends came to 14 bases. Germline CDR1 reads SEHNR; CDR2 reads FQNEAQ (reference sequence). The CDR3 extends over 15 amino acids. DNA of the CDR3: TGTGCCGTACAGGAGACAAGCTCTGGGGCCAACGTCCTGACTTTC. Its translation: CAVQETSSGANVLTF.

The J gene is TRBJ2-1, the V gene TRBV7-9, with 12 bases fitting TRBD2. CDR1 is SEHNR, CDR2 FQNEAQ, per germline (reference sequence). J was trimmed by 7 bases and V by 5 bases; bases with no gene match: 6. The CDR3 is 15 amino acids. CDR3 amino acids: CASSRLAGVGNEQFF. The DNA for the CDR3 is TGTGCCAGCAGCAGACTAGCGGGAGTGGGTAATGAGCAGTTCTTC.

The gene calls are TRBV30 and TRBJ2-1, with D perhaps TRBD1 (6 bases). The CDR3 is made up of 17 amino acids. The germline V gene encodes CDR1 GTSNPN and CDR2 SVGIG (reference sequence). Trimming removed 0 bases at V and 0 bases at J, with 15 bases between. CDR3 amino acids: CAWSVLWGPSSYNEQFF. The CDR3 DNA sequence: TGTGCCTGGAGTGTATTGTGGGGGCCCAGCTCCTACAATGAGCAGTTCTTC.

The V gene is TRBV2, the J gene TRBJ2-5, with D possibly matching TRBD2 (6 bases). Trimming shortened V by 4 bases and J by 3 bases, and 12 bases separated the two germline ends. The CDR3 is 14 residues long. The germline V gene has CDR1 SNHLY and CDR2 FYNNEI. This CDR3 is CASSGTGGEETQYF. The DNA of the CDR3 is TGTGCCAGCAGTGGGACCGGCGGGGAAGAGACCCAGTACTTC.

This clone was seen a few times. The V call is TRBV7-2, the J call TRBJ2-7; 12 nucleotides agree with TRBD2. The V gene's germline CDR1 is SGHTA and CDR2 FQGNSA. V shed 2 bases and J 7 bases; nucleotides not matched to a gene: 6. This CDR3 is 15 amino acids long. The CDR3 region has the DNA TGTGCCAGCAGCTTATCTACTAGCGGGAGGAATGAGCAGTACTTC. As protein: CASSLSTSGRNEQYF.

This clone has just a few counts. The chain recombines TRBV29-1 with TRBJ2-1; D is undetermined. Between the trimmed V and J ends, which lost 4 bases and 0 bases, there was a span of 10 bases. The V gene's germline CDR1 is SQVTM and CDR2 ANQGSEA. The CDR3 is 14 residues long. The CDR3 nucleotides read TGCAGCGTTGGTCCGGTTAGCTCCTACAATGAGCAGTTCTTC. Translated: CSVGPVSSYNEQFF.

This clone was seen a few times. The chain links TRBV11-1 to TRBJ2-3; TRBD2 might be the D (6 bases). V was trimmed by 0 bases and J by 1 base, leaving 14 bases between them. Germline-derived CDR1 and CDR2 are SGHAT and FQDESV (reference sequence). The CDR3 covers 17 residues. The CDR3 reads CASSLAMTGEGTDTQYF. Written as DNA, the CDR3 is TGTGCCAGCAGCTTAGCCATGACGGGAGAGGGCACAGATACGCAGTATTTT.

This clone was picked up a small number of times. The genes are TRBV5-1 and TRBJ2-7, with 8 bases matching TRBD2. The CDR3 has 16 residues. The J segment lost 4 bases and the V segment lost 4 bases, leaving 13 bases of the junction unmatched. CDR1 is SGHRS, CDR2 YFSETQ, per germline. CDR3 region: CASSITEAGVWYEQYF. In DNA form, the CDR3 reads TGCGCCAGCAGCATAACGGAAGCGGGAGTTTGGTACGAGCAGTACTTC.